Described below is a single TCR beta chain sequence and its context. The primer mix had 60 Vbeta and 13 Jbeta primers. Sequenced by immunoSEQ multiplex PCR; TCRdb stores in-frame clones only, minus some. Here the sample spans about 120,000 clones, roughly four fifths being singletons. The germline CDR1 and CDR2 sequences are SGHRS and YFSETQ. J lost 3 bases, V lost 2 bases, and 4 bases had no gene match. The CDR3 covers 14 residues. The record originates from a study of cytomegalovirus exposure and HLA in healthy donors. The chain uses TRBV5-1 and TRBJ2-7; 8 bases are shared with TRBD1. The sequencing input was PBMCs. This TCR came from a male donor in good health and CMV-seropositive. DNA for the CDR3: TGCGCCAGCAGCTTTGGGGACAGGAACTACGAGCAGTACTTC. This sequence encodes CASSFGDRNYEQYF.